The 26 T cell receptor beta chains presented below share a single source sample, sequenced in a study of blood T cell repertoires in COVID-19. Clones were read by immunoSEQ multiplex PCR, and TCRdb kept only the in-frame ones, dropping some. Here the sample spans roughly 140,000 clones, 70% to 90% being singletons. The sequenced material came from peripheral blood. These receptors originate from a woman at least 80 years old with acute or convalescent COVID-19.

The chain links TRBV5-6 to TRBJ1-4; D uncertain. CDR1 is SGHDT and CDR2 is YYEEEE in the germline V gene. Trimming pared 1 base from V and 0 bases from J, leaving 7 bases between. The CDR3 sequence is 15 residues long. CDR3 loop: CASSLNRPTNEKLFF. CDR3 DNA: TGTGCCAGCAGCTTGAACAGACCAACTAATGAAAAACTGTTTTTT.

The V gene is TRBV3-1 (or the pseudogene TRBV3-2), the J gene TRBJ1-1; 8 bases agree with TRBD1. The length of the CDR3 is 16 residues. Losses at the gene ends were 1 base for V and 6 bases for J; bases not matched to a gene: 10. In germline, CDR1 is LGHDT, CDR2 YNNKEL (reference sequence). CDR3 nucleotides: TGTGCCAGCAGCCAAGTATCCCTGACAGGGGACTCTGAAGCTTTCTTT. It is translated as CASSQVSLTGDSEAFF.

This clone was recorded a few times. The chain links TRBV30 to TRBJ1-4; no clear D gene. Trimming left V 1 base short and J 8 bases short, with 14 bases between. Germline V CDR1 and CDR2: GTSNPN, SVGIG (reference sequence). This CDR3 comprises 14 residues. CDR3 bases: TGTGCCTGGAGTGGGCAGGCGTCCTCCGAAAAACTGTTTTTT. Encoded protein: CAWSGQASSEKLFF.

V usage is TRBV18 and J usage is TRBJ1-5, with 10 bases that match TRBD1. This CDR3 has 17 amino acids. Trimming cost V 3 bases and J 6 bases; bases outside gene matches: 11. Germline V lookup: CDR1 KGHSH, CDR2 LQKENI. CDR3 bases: TGTGCCAGCTCACCGGGTAGACAGGGGGCATCGGGTCAGCCCCAGCATTTT. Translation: CASSPGRQGASGQPQHF.

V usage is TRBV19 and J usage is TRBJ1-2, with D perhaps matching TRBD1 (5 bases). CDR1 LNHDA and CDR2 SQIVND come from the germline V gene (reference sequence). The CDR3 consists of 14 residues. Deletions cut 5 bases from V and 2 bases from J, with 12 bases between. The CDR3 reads CASSSGSINYGYTF. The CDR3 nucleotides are TGTGCCAGTAGTTCAGGGTCAATAAACTATGGCTACACCTTC.

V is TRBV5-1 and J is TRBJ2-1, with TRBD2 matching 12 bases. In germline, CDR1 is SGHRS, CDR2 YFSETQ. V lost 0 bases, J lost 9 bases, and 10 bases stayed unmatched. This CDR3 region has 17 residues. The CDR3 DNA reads TGCGCCAGCAGCTTGGCCCCTAGCGGGGGGGTATATGGTGAGCAGTTCTTC. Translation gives CASSLAPSGGVYGEQFF.

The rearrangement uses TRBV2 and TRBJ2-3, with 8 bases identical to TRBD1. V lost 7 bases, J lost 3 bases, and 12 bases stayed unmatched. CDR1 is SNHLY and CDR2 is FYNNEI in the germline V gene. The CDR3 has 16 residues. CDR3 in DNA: TGTGCCAGCACGCGGGGCAGGGGGCGAGAAACAGATACGCAGTATTTT. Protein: CASTRGRGRETDTQYF.

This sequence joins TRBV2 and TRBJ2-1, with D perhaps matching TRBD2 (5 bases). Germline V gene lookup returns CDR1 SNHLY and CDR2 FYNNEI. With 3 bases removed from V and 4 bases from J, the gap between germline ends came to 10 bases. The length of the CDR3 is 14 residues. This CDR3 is CASSDEGAYNEQFF. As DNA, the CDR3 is TGTGCCAGCAGTGACGAGGGAGCTTACAATGAGCAGTTCTTC. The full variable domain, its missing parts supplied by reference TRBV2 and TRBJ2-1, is EPEVTQTPSHQVTQMGQEVILRCVPISNHLYFYWYRQILGQKVEFLVSFYNNEISEKSEIFDDQFSVERPDGSNFTLKIRSTKLEDSAMYFCASSDEGAYNEQFFGPGTRLTVL.

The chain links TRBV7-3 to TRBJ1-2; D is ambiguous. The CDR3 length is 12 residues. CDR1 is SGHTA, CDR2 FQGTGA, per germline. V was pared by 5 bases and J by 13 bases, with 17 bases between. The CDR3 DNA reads TGTGCCAGCAGCCCAGGCGCAACGGCGGGCACCTTC. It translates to CASSPGATAGTF. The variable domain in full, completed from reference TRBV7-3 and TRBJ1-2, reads GAGVSQTPSNKVTEKGKYVELRCDPISGHTALYWYRQSLGQGPEFLIYFQGTGAADDSGLPNDRFFAVRPEGSVSTLKIQRTERGDSAVYLCASSPGATAGTFGSGTRLTVV.

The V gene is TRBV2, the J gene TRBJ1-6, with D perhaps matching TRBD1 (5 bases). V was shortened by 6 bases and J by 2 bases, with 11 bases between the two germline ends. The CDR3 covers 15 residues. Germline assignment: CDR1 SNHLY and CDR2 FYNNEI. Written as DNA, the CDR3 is TGTGCCAGCAGGCCGACAGACACCTATAATTCACCCCTCCACTTT. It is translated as CASRPTDTYNSPLHF.

The DNA of the CDR3 is TGCGCCAGCACCGGACACTTGAACACTGAAGCTTTCTTT. This codes for CASTGHLNTEAFF. This chain joins TRBV10-1 and TRBJ1-1; weak D call: TRBD1 (5 bases). V dropped 7 bases and J dropped 0 bases, with 9 bases sitting between them. The germline gives CDR1 WNHNN, CDR2 SYGVQD (reference sequence). The CDR3 runs to 13 residues.

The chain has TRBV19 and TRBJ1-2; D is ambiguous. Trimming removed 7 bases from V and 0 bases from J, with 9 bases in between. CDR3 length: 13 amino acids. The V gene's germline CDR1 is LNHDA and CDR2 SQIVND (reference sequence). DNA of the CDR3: TGTGCCAGTATCGGAGAGGCTAACTATGGCTACACCTTC. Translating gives CASIGEANYGYTF.

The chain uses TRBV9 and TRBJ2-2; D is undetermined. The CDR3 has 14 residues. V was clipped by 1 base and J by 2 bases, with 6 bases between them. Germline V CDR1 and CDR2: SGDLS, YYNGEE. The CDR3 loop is CASSVYTNTGELFF. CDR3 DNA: TGTGCCAGCAGCGTATATACAAACACCGGGGAGCTGTTTTTT.

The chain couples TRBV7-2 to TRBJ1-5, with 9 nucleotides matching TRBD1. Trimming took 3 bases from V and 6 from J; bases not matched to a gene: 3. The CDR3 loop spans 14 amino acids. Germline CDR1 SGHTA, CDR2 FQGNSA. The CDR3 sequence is CASSLDRGGQPQHF. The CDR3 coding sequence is TGTGCCAGCAGCTTGGACAGGGGAGGTCAGCCCCAGCATTTT. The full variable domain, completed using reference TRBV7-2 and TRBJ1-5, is GAGVSQSPSNKVTEKGKDVELRCDPISGHTALYWYRQSLGQGLEFLIYFQGNSAPDKSGLPSDRFSAERTGGSVSTLTIQRTQQEDSAVYLCASSLDRGGQPQHFGDGTRLSIL.

The CDR3 DNA sequence: TGTGCCAGCAGCTTAAGTCCGTGGGGCGGAAACTATGGCTACACCTTC. It encodes CASSLSPWGGNYGYTF. The chain is built from TRBV7-2 and TRBJ1-2, with D tentatively TRBD1 (5 bases). V lost 2 bases and J 2 bases, leaving 15 bases between the germline ends. The germline V gene encodes CDR1 SGHTA and CDR2 FQGNSA. This CDR3 is built from 16 residues. Variable domain in full (rest from reference TRBV7-2 and TRBJ1-2): GAGVSQSPSNKVTEKGKDVELRCDPISGHTALYWYRQSLGQGLEFLIYFQGNSAPDKSGLPSDRFSAERTGGSVSTLTIQRTQQEDSAVYLCASSLSPWGGNYGYTFGSGTRLTVV.

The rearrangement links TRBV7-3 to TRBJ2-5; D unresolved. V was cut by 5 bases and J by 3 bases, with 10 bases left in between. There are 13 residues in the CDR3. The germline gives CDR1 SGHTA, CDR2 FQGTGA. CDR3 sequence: CASSPGSEETQYF. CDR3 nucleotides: TGTGCCAGCAGCCCAGGATCGGAAGAGACCCAGTACTTC.

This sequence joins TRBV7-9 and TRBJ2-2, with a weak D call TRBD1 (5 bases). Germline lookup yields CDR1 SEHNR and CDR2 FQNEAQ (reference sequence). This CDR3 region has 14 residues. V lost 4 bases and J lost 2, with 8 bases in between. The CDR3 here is CASSSGHNTGELFF. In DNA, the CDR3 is TGTGCCAGCAGCTCCGGACACAACACCGGGGAGCTGTTTTTT.

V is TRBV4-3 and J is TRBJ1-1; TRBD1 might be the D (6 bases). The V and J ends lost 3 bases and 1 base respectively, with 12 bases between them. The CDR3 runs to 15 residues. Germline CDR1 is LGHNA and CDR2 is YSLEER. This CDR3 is CASSQMRGGNTEAFF. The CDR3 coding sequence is TGCGCCAGCAGCCAGATGAGGGGGGGGAACACTGAAGCTTTCTTT.

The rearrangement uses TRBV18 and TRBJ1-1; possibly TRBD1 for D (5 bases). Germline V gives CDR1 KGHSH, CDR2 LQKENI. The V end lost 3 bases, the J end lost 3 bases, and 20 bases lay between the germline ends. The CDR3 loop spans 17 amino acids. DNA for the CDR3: TGTGCCAGCTCACCCCAACCGGCCGGGGGGTGGGACACTGAAGCTTTCTTT. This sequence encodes CASSPQPAGGWDTEAFF.

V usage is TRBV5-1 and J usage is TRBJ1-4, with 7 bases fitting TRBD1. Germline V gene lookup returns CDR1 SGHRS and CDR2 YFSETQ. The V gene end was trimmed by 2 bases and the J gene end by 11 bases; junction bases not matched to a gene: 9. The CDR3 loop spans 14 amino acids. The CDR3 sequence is CASSLRRQGEKLFF. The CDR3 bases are TGCGCCAGCAGCTTAAGGAGACAGGGCGAGAAACTGTTTTTT. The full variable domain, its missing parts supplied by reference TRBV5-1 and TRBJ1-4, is KAGVTQTPRYLIKTRGQQVTLSCSPISGHRSVSWYQQTPGQGLQFLFEYFSETQRNKGNFPGRFSGRQFSNSRSEMNVSTLELGDSALYLCASSLRRQGEKLFFGSGTQLSVL.

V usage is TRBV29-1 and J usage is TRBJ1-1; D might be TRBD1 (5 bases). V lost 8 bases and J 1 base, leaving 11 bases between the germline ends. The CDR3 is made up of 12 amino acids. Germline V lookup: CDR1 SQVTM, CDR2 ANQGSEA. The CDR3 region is CSIAQGNTEAFF. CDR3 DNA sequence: TGCAGCATCGCCCAGGGGAACACTGAAGCTTTCTTT.

The CDR3 nucleotides are TGTGCCAGCAGCGTAGGGTTGGCTGAAAAACTGTTTTTT. Its translation is CASSVGLAEKLFF. This chain joins TRBV9 and TRBJ1-4; D unresolved. This CDR3 is 13 amino acids long. V shed 0 bases and J shed 7 bases, with 7 bases lying between them. In germline, CDR1 is SGDLS, CDR2 YYNGEE.

In DNA, the CDR3 is TGTGCCAGCAGCAGGGGAGGGACAACTAATGAAAAACTGTTTTTT. Translation gives CASSRGGTTNEKLFF. This chain joins TRBV11-2 and TRBJ1-4; tentative D call: TRBD1 (5 bases). Germline V CDR1 and CDR2: SGHAT, FQNNGV. This CDR3 comprises 15 residues. Deletions cut 5 bases from V and 0 bases from J, with 10 bases between.

The chain's CDR3 is CASGPLARGQGTGELFF. CDR3 coding DNA: TGTGCCAGCGGACCTTTGGCCAGGGGCCAGGGCACCGGGGAGCTGTTTTTT. The rearrangement uses TRBV27 and TRBJ2-2; a possible D gene is TRBD1 (6 bases). The CDR3 contains 17 residues. Trimming took 8 bases from V and 4 from J, leaving 23 bases between them. Germline loops: CDR1 MNHEY, CDR2 SMNVEV (reference sequence).

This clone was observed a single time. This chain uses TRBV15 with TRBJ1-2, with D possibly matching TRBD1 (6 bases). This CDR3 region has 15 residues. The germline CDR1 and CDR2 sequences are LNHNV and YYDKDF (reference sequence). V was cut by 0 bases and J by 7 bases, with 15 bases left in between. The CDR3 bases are TGTGCCACCAGCAGAGATCCGGGGGGGCTGGTTGGCTACACCTTC. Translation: CATSRDPGGLVGYTF.

DNA for the CDR3: TGTGCCAGCAGTGAAACGGTAGATTACACTGAAGCTTTCTTT. Translated: CASSETVDYTEAFF. The chain couples TRBV6-1 to TRBJ1-1; D is unresolved. The CDR3 has 14 residues. Trimming stripped 2 bases from V and 3 bases from J, with 10 bases between. Germline V gene sequence: CDR1 MNHNS, CDR2 SASEGT.